This TCR beta chain was obtained from a study of T cell repertoires in cytomegalovirus infection. Across the whole study: Indicated by public TCR beta signatures were CMV infection and matching HLA type. Study-level points and caveats: Frequencies of public TCR beta families were cumulated, and this identified carriers of CMV plus the relevant HLA. Dominant in the ex vivo response were TCR beta clonotypes restricted by HLA-C and specific for CMV.

This clonotype has a count of ten or more. The antigen is not known. TCRdb re-called the reads with MiXCR, one entry per CDR3 protein. The profile shows some 150,000 distinct CDR3 sequences, about 6.5% of them singletons. Sample: PBMCs. This receptor was taken from a human donor in good health (CMV status not recorded). Some clones in this sample may be carry-over from other donors' samples.

CDR3 sequence: CASSLAMGNGPHGTF. The CDR3, as DNA: TGTGCCAGCAGCTTAGCGATGGGCAATGGGCCCCACGGCACCTTC. The chain couples TRBV7-2 to TRBJ1-2; D unresolved. CDR1 is SGHTA and CDR2 is FQGNSA in the germline V gene. Trimming pared 0 bases from V and 13 bases from J, leaving 21 bases between. The CDR3 has 15 amino acids.